Detailed here is one T cell receptor (beta chain). Its target is not known. Using immunoSEQ multiplex PCR, the repertoire was profiled, and TCRdb retains in-frame clones only, with some absent. The data show 39,000 or so clones, more than 80% seen once. Germline CDR1 and CDR2: MNHNY and SVGAGI (reference sequence). The V gene lost 6 bases and the J gene lost 0 bases, with 15 bases spanning the gap. CDR3 size: 15 residues. This specimen comes from a study of OX40 agonist ivuxolimab in advanced cancers. Study results and limitations: No antigen was identified for the clonally expanded peripheral T cells.

The chain links TRBV6-6 to TRBJ2-7, with D tentatively TRBD1 (5 bases). The sequence was collected from an adult with an advanced solid tumor such as melanoma, head and neck, liver or kidney cancer. This material consisted of CD4+ or CD8+ T cells sorted from blood, taken in a trial of the OX40 agonist ivuxolimab. The CDR3 coding sequence is TGTGCCAGCAGCCCGACAAGGGGCCGCTCCTACGAGCAGTACTTC. It is translated as CASSPTRGRSYEQYF.